This T cell receptor beta chain was sequenced during a study of human T cells and chemical hapten exposure. Overall study: Skin on the upper inner arm, around 2 cm by around 2 cm in size, was sensitized with 2% DPC. Study results and limitations: No shift was seen in TCRs above 1 in 1000 frequency with DPC sensitization.

Noted time point: pre-sensitization, week 0. Described treatment: therapeutic diphenylcyclopropenone sensitization with weekly scalp DPC. At every patch-test visit, blood was drawn before the patch test was applied. At least ten counts were recorded for this clonotype. What it binds is unknown. TCRdb called the RACE reads again in MiXCR, with one record for every CDR3 protein. The data show about 39,000 distinct CDR3 sequences, around 11% seen once. The sequence derives from a woman aged 25 to 39 with alopecia areata. Some clones in this sample may be carry-over from other donors' samples. The sequencing used whole blood, collected in connection with sensitization to the hapten diphenylcyclopropenone (DPC).

Here the CDR3 DNA reads TGCAGCTCGGTCAGGGACCCTAGTGAGCAGTACTTC. Translation: CSSVRDPSEQYF. V and J are TRBV20-1 and TRBJ2-7; the D gene could be TRBD1 or TRBD2 (5 bases each). Germline V gene data show CDR1 as DFQATT and CDR2 as SNEGSKA (reference sequence). The CDR3 is 12 residues long.